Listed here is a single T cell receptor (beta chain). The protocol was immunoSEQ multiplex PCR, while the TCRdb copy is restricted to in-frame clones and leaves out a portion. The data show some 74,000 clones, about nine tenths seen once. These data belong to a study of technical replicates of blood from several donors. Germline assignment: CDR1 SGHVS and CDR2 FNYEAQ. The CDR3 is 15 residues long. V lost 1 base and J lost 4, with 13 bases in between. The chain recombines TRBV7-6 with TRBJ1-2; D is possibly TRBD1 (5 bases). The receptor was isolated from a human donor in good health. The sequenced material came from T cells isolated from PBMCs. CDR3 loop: CASSLGTGSAYGYTF. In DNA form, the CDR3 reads TGTGCCAGCAGCTTAGGAACAGGCTCTGCCTATGGCTACACCTTC. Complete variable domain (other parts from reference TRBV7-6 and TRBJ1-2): GAGVSQSPRYKVTKRGQDVALRCDPISGHVSLYWYRQALGQGPEFLTYFNYEAQQDKSGLPNDRFSAERPEGSISTLTIQRTEQRDSAMYRCASSLGTGSAYGYTFGSGTRLTVV.